Each of the 4 T cell receptor beta chains below was sequenced from the same sample in a study of post-analysis software for immune sequencing data. Prepared TCR beta cDNA libraries contained unique molecular identifiers. TCRdb itself ran the PCR reads through MiXCR, one entry per CDR3 protein. This sample has roughly 650,000 distinct CDR3 sequences, with about 60% found just once. Study conclusions and caveats: Comparison of patients with controls showed 4 to 6 TRBV segments more frequent in patients, TRBV5-6, TRBV5-1 and TRBV20-1 among them.

Antigens for these TCRs are unknown. Sequencing was carried out using blood. The receptors were gathered from a girl aged 2-10 years with multiple sclerosis.

The chain links TRBV6-5 to TRBJ1-2; 10 nucleotides agree with TRBD1. The CDR3 length is 15 residues. V gave up 4 bases and J gave up 7 bases; unmatched junction bases: 9. The germline CDR1 and CDR2 sequences are MNHEY and SVGAGI. This CDR3 is CASSSPGQGIPGYTF. CDR3 coding DNA: TGTGCCAGCAGTTCCCCGGGACAGGGGATCCCTGGCTACACCTTC.

The chain couples TRBV2 to TRBJ1-2, with a possible D match to TRBD1 (5 bases). Germline V gives CDR1 SNHLY, CDR2 FYNNEI. The CDR3 spans 17 residues. Trimming pared 4 bases from V and 5 bases from J, leaving 23 bases between. The DNA for the CDR3 is TGTGCCAGCAGTGGGTGGAATTGGCTTCCACAGGAGTATGGCTACACCTTC. Amino acid sequence: CASSGWNWLPQEYGYTF.

This clonotype occurred once. The chain recombines TRBV4-1 with TRBJ2-5; D assignment may be TRBD1 or TRBD2 (5 bases each). The CDR3 extends over 17 amino acids. CDR1 and CDR2 (germline): MGHRA, YSYEKL. V lost 1 base and J 5 bases, leaving 20 bases between the germline ends. The CDR3 spells CASSQVGSEKRGETQYF. The CDR3 DNA reads as TGCGCCAGCAGCCAAGTGGGCAGCGAGAAACGGGGCGAGACCCAGTACTTC.

Only a few counts were recorded for this clonotype. The rearrangement links TRBV29-1 to TRBJ2-1; 7 bases agree with TRBD2. The CDR3 length is 14 residues. CDR1 and CDR2 (germline): SQVTM, ANQGSEA. V lost 7 bases, J lost 0 bases, and 6 bases stayed unmatched. The CDR3 nucleotides are TGCAGCGGAGGGGACTACAGCTCCTACAATGAGCAGTTCTTC. Translated: CSGGDYSSYNEQFF.